A few counts support the clone carrying this T cell receptor beta chain. Its antigen is not identified. The sample belongs to a study of T-cell memory formation after mild COVID-19. TCRdb reanalysed the 5' RACE reads using MiXCR and keeps one entry per CDR3 protein. The sample yields about 350,000 distinct CDR3 sequences, roughly 13% seen once. Study results and caveats: Contracting CD8+ clones were enriched in EMRA, CD4+ mainly in CM and EM.

The germline CDR1 and CDR2 sequences are MNHEY and SVGAGI. CDR3 length equals 16 residues. The ends were cut back, 2 bases at V and 2 bases at J, with 13 bases in the middle. The chain joins TRBV6-5 to TRBJ2-1; D is uncertain. This sequence was found in a man younger than 30 who had mild COVID-19 (a few samples of this study predate the infection). Cell type and time point are not known. Sequenced material: PBMCs or a T cell subset sorted from them (not recorded which). The CDR3 sequence is CASSYGAEIPYNEQFF. DNA for the CDR3: TGTGCCAGCAGTTACGGCGCGGAGATCCCCTACAATGAGCAGTTCTTC.